The 19 T cell receptor beta chains below were found in one sample sequenced in a study of cytomegalovirus exposure and HLA in healthy donors. Sequencing was performed with immunoSEQ multiplex PCR; in TCRdb, only in-frame clones are kept and a portion is missing. The sample lists 120,000 or so clones, about 87% occurring once. Sequenced input: PBMCs. The source is a woman between 18 and 29 years old in good health and CMV-seronegative.

The gene calls are TRBV5-8 and TRBJ2-5; TRBD2 matches 14 bases. V shed 4 bases, J shed 1 base, and the junction held 3 bases outside the gene matches. Germline assignment: CDR1 SGHTS and CDR2 YDEGEE. The CDR3 sequence is 16 residues long. The DNA of the CDR3 is TGTGCCAGCAGCCCGGGACTAGCGGGAGCCCAAGAGACCCAGTACTTC. It specifies CASSPGLAGAQETQYF.

The chain employs TRBV6-1 and TRBJ2-7, with unresolved D. The CDR3 totals 12 residues. CDR1 is MNHNS and CDR2 is SASEGT in the germline V gene. Trimming took 2 bases from V and 2 from J, leaving 4 bases between them. The DNA of the CDR3 is TGTGCCAGCAGTGAACTTACCTACGAGCAGTACTTC. Translating gives CASSELTYEQYF.

V gene TRBV11-3 combines with J gene TRBJ2-7; D may be TRBD1 (6 bases). CDR1 and CDR2 (germline): SGHNT, YENEEA. The CDR3 runs 15 residues. Trimming took 0 bases from V and 6 from J, leaving 15 bases between them. The CDR3, as DNA: TGTGCCAGCAGCTTAGATCGGCAGGGGCTAGGCGAGCAGTACTTC. It codes for CASSLDRQGLGEQYF.

The rearrangement links TRBV14 to TRBJ2-3; TRBD2 aligns across 11 bases. V dropped 3 bases and J dropped 2; count of bases not matched to a gene: 4. The CDR3 has 16 amino acids. Germline CDR1 and CDR2: SGHDN and FVKESK. Here the CDR3 DNA reads TGTGCCAGCAGCCAGCCGGGACTAGCGGCCACAGATACGCAGTATTTT. This sequence encodes CASSQPGLAATDTQYF.

This chain connects TRBV6-4 to TRBJ2-1; D is perhaps TRBD1 (6 bases). This CDR3 is built from 14 residues. Germline CDR1 reads MRHNA; CDR2 reads SNTAGT. Trimming pared 3 bases from V and 1 base from J, leaving 7 bases between. DNA of the CDR3: TGTGCCAGCAGTGAAGGGGGTTCCTACAATGAGCAGTTCTTC. This encodes CASSEGGSYNEQFF.

This chain uses TRBV28 with TRBJ2-7, with 7 bases matching TRBD1. V gave up 7 bases and J gave up 2 bases; unmatched junction bases: 5. Germline CDR1 is MDHEN and CDR2 is SYDVKM. The CDR3 spans 13 residues. The CDR3 nucleotides are TGTGCCAGCAACCGACAGGGCCCCTACGAGCAGTACTTC. Protein product: CASNRQGPYEQYF.

The DNA of the CDR3 is TGTGCCACCTCTCGAGGAGACACAGATACGCAGTATTTT. The encoded protein is CATSRGDTDTQYF. The chain joins TRBV15 to TRBJ2-3; D is unclear. This CDR3 is built from 13 residues. The germline V gene encodes CDR1 LNHNV and CDR2 YYDKDF (reference sequence). Between the trimmed V and J ends, which lost 8 bases and 2 bases, there was a span of 11 bases. The whole variable domain, filled in from reference TRBV15 and TRBJ2-3, reads DAMVIQNPRYQVTQFGKPVTLSCSQTLNHNVMYWYQQKSSQAPKLLFHYYDKDFNNEADTPDNFQSRRPNTSFCFLDIRSPGLGDTAMYLCATSRGDTDTQYFGPGTRLTVL.

This rearrangement joins TRBV7-8 to TRBJ1-2, with D maybe TRBD1 (5 bases). Germline V gives CDR1 SGHVS, CDR2 FQNEAQ. CDR3 size: 16 residues. Between the trimmed V and J ends, which lost 1 base and 7 bases, there was a span of 19 bases. This CDR3 reads CASSLVPRRGGFGYTF. The CDR3 DNA reads TGTGCCAGCAGCTTAGTCCCCAGAAGGGGAGGATTTGGCTACACCTTC. The variable domain in full, with the rest retrieved from reference TRBV7-8 and TRBJ1-2, is GAGVSQSPRYKVAKRGQDVALRCDPISGHVSLFWYQQALGQGPEFLTYFQNEAQLDKSGLPSDRFFAERPEGSVSTLKIQRTQQEDSAVYLCASSLVPRRGGFGYTFGSGTRLTVV.

V and J are TRBV28 and TRBJ2-5; 9 nucleotides line up with TRBD1. CDR1 MDHEN and CDR2 SYDVKM come from the germline V gene. With V trimmed by 1 base and J by 1 base, 7 bases remained unmatched. This CDR3 region has 17 residues. This chain's CDR3 is CASSLYSGTGSQETQYF. The CDR3 DNA is TGTGCCAGCAGTTTATATTCCGGGACAGGGAGCCAAGAGACCCAGTACTTC.

CDR3 protein: CSVDAGDGNTGELFF. As DNA, the CDR3 is TGCAGCGTTGATGCAGGGGACGGTAACACCGGGGAGCTGTTTTTT. V gene TRBV29-1 combines with J gene TRBJ2-2, with D possibly being TRBD1 (6 bases). The CDR3 length is 15 residues. V lost 3 bases and J lost 2, with 13 bases in between. Germline values: CDR1 SQVTM, CDR2 ANQGSEA.

The rearrangement links TRBV5-1 to TRBJ2-2; D is unresolved. V shed 0 bases and J shed 2 bases, with 8 bases lying between them. The germline CDR1 and CDR2 sequences are SGHRS and YFSETQ. The CDR3 is 15 residues long. CDR3 in DNA: TGCGCCAGCAGCTTGGCAGGAATAAACACCGGGGAGCTGTTTTTT. Residues: CASSLAGINTGELFF.

This rearrangement joins TRBV2 to TRBJ2-2; the D gene is possibly TRBD2 (6 bases). The CDR3 is 15 amino acids. V was clipped by 4 bases and J by 3 bases, with 12 bases between them. CDR1 and CDR2 (germline): SNHLY, FYNNEI. CDR3: CASSVVGTHTGELFF. The CDR3, as DNA: TGTGCCAGCAGTGTGGTTGGGACTCACACCGGGGAGCTGTTTTTT.

CDR3: CASSHGNEAFF. CDR3 DNA sequence: TGTGCCAGCAGCCACGGGAATGAAGCTTTCTTT. The chain uses TRBV6-5 and TRBJ1-1; D is unclear. This CDR3 is built from 11 residues. V was clipped by 6 bases and J by 7 bases, with 9 bases between them. The germline CDR1 and CDR2 sequences are MNHEY and SVGAGI.

The chain is built from TRBV12-5 and TRBJ2-7, with 13 positions matching TRBD2. Losses at the gene ends were 0 bases for V and 5 bases for J; bases not matched to a gene: 7. The V gene's germline CDR1 is LGHNT and CDR2 FRNRAP. CDR3 length: 17 amino acids. The chain's CDR3 is CASGLVGLAGVRDEQYF. For the CDR3, the DNA is TGTGCTAGTGGTTTGGTTGGACTAGCGGGGGTTCGGGACGAGCAGTACTTC.

J is TRBJ1-2 and V is TRBV29-1; TRBD1 agrees at 10 bases. The J segment lost 5 bases and the V segment lost 3 bases, leaving 3 bases of the junction unmatched. Germline CDR1 and CDR2: SQVTM and ANQGSEA. The CDR3 contains 13 residues. The CDR3 reads CSVDSGQGYGYTF. As DNA, the CDR3 is TGCAGCGTTGACTCGGGACAGGGGTATGGCTACACCTTC.

This chain connects TRBV5-1 to TRBJ2-1, with 7 bases fitting TRBD1. CDR3 length: 15 residues. After removal of 5 bases from V and 4 bases from J, the junction contained 9 bases not matched to a gene. The V gene's germline CDR1 is SGHRS and CDR2 YFSETQ. The CDR3 DNA follows: TGCGCCAGCAGTCTTGACAGGGACGTATACAATGAGCAGTTCTTC. This encodes CASSLDRDVYNEQFF.

V is TRBV30 and J is TRBJ1-5; the D is unclear. The germline gives CDR1 GTSNPN, CDR2 SVGIG (reference sequence). V gave up 0 bases and J gave up 1 base, with 4 bases separating them. This CDR3 is 13 amino acids long. CDR3 protein: CAWSVSSNQPQHF. The CDR3 DNA reads as TGTGCCTGGAGTGTGAGCAGCAATCAGCCCCAGCATTTT.

The rearrangement uses TRBV6-5 and TRBJ1-1, with a weak D call TRBD1 (5 bases). CDR3 length equals 16 residues. Trimming left V 4 bases short and J 6 bases short, with 21 bases between. Germline V gene lookup returns CDR1 MNHEY and CDR2 SVGAGI. DNA of the CDR3: TGTGCCAGCAGTTCATTAAAGGGGCAGGGAGGAGCTGAAGCTTTCTTT. This encodes CASSSLKGQGGAEAFF.

The chain couples TRBV7-8 to TRBJ1-2; 8 bases are a match to TRBD1. CDR1 is SGHVS and CDR2 is FQNEAQ in the germline V gene. The CDR3 extends over 16 amino acids. V lost 5 bases to trimming and J lost 4 bases; unmatched junction nucleotides: 12. Here the CDR3 reads CASSMTRTGNPYGYTF. DNA of the CDR3: TGTGCCAGCAGCATGACCCGGACAGGGAACCCCTATGGCTACACCTTC.